This TCR beta chain emerged from a study of post-analysis software for immune sequencing data. Points from the study as a whole: Four or five TRBV segments were more frequent in patients than controls; TRBV5-6, TRBV5-1 and TRBV20-1 belonged to this group. Significantly lower normalized Chao1 diversity was seen in multiple sclerosis patients than in controls. F-measure co-clustering was strong for batch-matched samples.

CDR1 is KGHSH and CDR2 is LQKENI in the germline V gene. CDR3 length equals 13 residues. V shed 2 bases and J shed 7 bases, with 8 bases lying between them. Built from TCR beta cDNA, the libraries had unique molecular identifiers in them. Input of roughly 1 to 11 million T cells yielded 500,000 to 550,000 cDNA molecules. Each CDR3 protein is one row after TCRdb ran MiXCR on the PCR reads. The table records about 820,000 distinct CDR3 sequences, under 70% of them present only once. The table lists this clonotype with a count of one. Its matching antigen is unknown. Specimen: blood. The receptor was isolated from a girl aged 10 to 17 with multiple sclerosis. The V call is TRBV18, the J call TRBJ1-4; D is ambiguous. The CDR3 is CASSPLESEKLFF. Here the CDR3 DNA reads TGTGCCAGCTCACCATTGGAAAGTGAAAAACTGTTTTTT.